What follows are 32 T cell receptor beta chains derived from one specimen sequenced in a study of blood T cells in healthy people across ages. The authors ran a second PCR of 7 to 11 cycles using a sample-barcoded 5' primer and a J-beta primer mix. TCRdb re-analysed the 5' RACE reads in MiXCR, keeping a single row per CDR3 protein. The sample has more than 800,000 distinct CDR3 sequences, roughly 26% seen once; the top ten hold around 15%. Sequenced material: blood. The receptors stem from a woman over 75 in good health.

This clonotype was seen only a few times. This sequence joins TRBV6-1 and TRBJ2-2, with 11 bases aligning to TRBD1. The CDR3 spans 17 residues. Germline assignment: CDR1 MNHNS and CDR2 SASEGT. V was pared by 5 bases and J by 0 bases, with 5 bases of the junction left unmatched. CDR3 in DNA: TGTGCCAGCAGTCCCCGGACAGGGGGCACGAACACCGGGGAGCTGTTTTTT. Amino acid sequence: CASSPRTGGTNTGELFF.

This clonotype occurred a few times. V usage is TRBV5-1 and J usage is TRBJ2-1, with D hard to call. V was clipped by 4 bases and J by 4 bases, with 9 bases between them. CDR3 length: 13 residues. Germline V gives CDR1 SGHRS, CDR2 YFSETQ. CDR3 in DNA: TGCGCCAGCAGCCTTCAATCATACAATGAGCAGTTCTTC. Encoded protein: CASSLQSYNEQFF. Complete variable domain (other parts from reference TRBV5-1 and TRBJ2-1): KAGVTQTPRYLIKTRGQQVTLSCSPISGHRSVSWYQQTPGQGLQFLFEYFSETQRNKGNFPGRFSGRQFSNSRSEMNVSTLELGDSALYLCASSLQSYNEQFFGPGTRLTVL.

V is TRBV19 and J is TRBJ1-1, with D tentatively TRBD1 (5 bases). With 3 bases removed from V and 2 bases from J, the gap between germline ends came to 19 bases. The V gene's germline CDR1 is LNHDA and CDR2 SQIVND (reference sequence). There are 17 residues in the CDR3. The CDR3 DNA is TGTGCCAGTAGTATTCTTGGGACGCAGGGCAGCAACACTGAAGCTTTCTTT. This encodes CASSILGTQGSNTEAFF.

This clonotype was counted a few times. V gene TRBV20-1 combines with J gene TRBJ2-2; D gene unclear. Trimming pared 4 bases from V and 1 base from J, leaving 7 bases between. Germline V lookup: CDR1 DFQATT, CDR2 SNEGSKA (reference sequence). The CDR3 spans 13 residues. DNA of the CDR3: TGCAGTGCTATGAGTGGGAACACCGGGGAGCTGTTTTTT. Residues: CSAMSGNTGELFF.

In the case of this clonotype: A clone one base away is much larger, so this may be a read error. The CDR3 region has the DNA TGTGCCAGCAGAGGGGGACTACGGGAGACCCAGTACTTC. Translation gives CASRGGLRETQYF. The chain is built from TRBV5-4 and TRBJ2-5; D may be TRBD2 (7 bases). The CDR3 loop spans 13 amino acids. Germline CDR1 is SGHNT and CDR2 is YYREEE (reference sequence). The V and J ends lost 5 bases and 5 bases respectively, with 13 bases between them.

A few counts support this clonotype. CDR3 in amino acids: CASSVGTVGNQPQHF. The DNA of the CDR3 is TGTGCCAGCAGTGTGGGGACAGTTGGCAATCAGCCCCAGCATTTT. The genes are TRBV2 and TRBJ1-5; 7 positions match TRBD1. V trimming: 4 bases; J trimming: 2 bases; junction bases outside the gene matches: 5. Germline CDR1 is SNHLY and CDR2 is FYNNEI. The CDR3 spans 15 residues.

This clonotype was counted only a few times. The genes are TRBV2 and TRBJ1-6; 7 nucleotides match TRBD1. After removal of 10 bases from V and 10 bases from J, the junction contained 7 bases not matched to a gene. CDR3 length equals 12 residues. Germline CDR1 SNHLY, CDR2 FYNNEI. The CDR3 here is CAIAGQLSPLHF. The CDR3 DNA follows: TGTGCCATCGCGGGACAGCTCTCACCCCTCCACTTT. Using reference TRBV2 and TRBJ1-6 for the parts outside the CDR3, the full variable domain is EPEVTQTPSHQVTQMGQEVILRCVPISNHLYFYWYRQILGQKVEFLVSFYNNEISEKSEIFDDQFSVERPDGSNFTLKIRSTKLEDSAMYFCAIAGQLSPLHFGNGTRLTVT.

There are a few counts of this clonotype. A much larger clone lies one base from this, so it may be a read error. The CDR3 sequence is CSAALRQEAQYF. The CDR3 DNA reads as TGCAGTGCCGCCCTGCGCCAAGAGGCCCAGTACTTC. The rearrangement uses TRBV20-1 and TRBJ2-5; D is ambiguous. The CDR3 totals 12 residues. The germline CDR1 and CDR2 sequences are DFQATT and SNEGSKA (reference sequence).

The chain has TRBV3-1 and TRBJ2-1; 12 bases line up with TRBD2. Germline-derived CDR1 and CDR2 are LGHDT and YNNKEL (reference sequence). The CDR3 runs to 16 residues. Trimming cost V 1 base and J 11 bases; bases outside gene matches: 9. The CDR3: CASSQGGLAGGVKQFF. The CDR3 bases are TGTGCCAGCAGCCAAGGGGGTCTAGCGGGAGGGGTCAAGCAGTTCTTC.

As to this clonotype: Compared with germline, one end of the junction differs, possibly owing to a read error. The chain couples TRBV12-3 or TRBV12-4 to TRBJ2-3; 8 nucleotides line up with TRBD2. The CDR3 covers 14 residues. This CDR3 is CASNLGVGLDTEYF. CDR3 nucleotides: TGTGCCAGCAATCTAGGGGTGGGACTAGATACGGAGTATTTT.

There are a few counts of this clonotype. The chain combines TRBV7-2 with TRBJ2-5, with 9 bases aligning to TRBD2. The CDR3 consists of 14 residues. After removal of 5 bases from V and 11 bases from J, the junction contained 12 bases not matched to a gene. The V gene's germline CDR1 is SGHTA and CDR2 FQGNSA. This CDR3 is CASSVFSGSDEQYF. CDR3 coding DNA: TGTGCCAGCAGCGTTTTTAGCGGGAGCGATGAGCAGTACTTC.

The chain couples TRBV29-1 to TRBJ2-5; D possibly corresponds to TRBD1 (5 bases). Germline CDR1 reads SQVTM; CDR2 reads ANQGSEA. The CDR3 spans 12 residues. The CDR3 DNA is TGCAACACATTGACAGAGGCCTACGGGCAGTACTTC. Translated: CNTLTEAYGQYF.

The gene calls are TRBV4-1 and TRBJ2-5; a weak D match, TRBD2 (6 bases). V lost 1 base, J lost 7 bases, and 22 bases lay in between. The V gene's germline CDR1 is MGHRA and CDR2 YSYEKL. The CDR3 length is 17 residues. The DNA of the CDR3 is TGCGCCAGCAGCCAAGGGCGGGGAAGGGATACGAGCGGGACCCAGTACTTC. It encodes CASSQGRGRDTSGTQYF.

This clonotype came up many times. The chain employs TRBV6-2 or TRBV6-3 and TRBJ1-4; D unclear. The CDR3 spans 15 residues. V was shortened by 8 bases and J by 5 bases, with 18 bases between the two germline ends. The germline V gene encodes CDR1 MNHEY and CDR2 SVGEGT. CDR3 loop: CASVSGSPQNEKLFF. CDR3 DNA: TGTGCCAGCGTCTCCGGGTCACCGCAAAATGAAAAACTGTTTTTT.

This clonotype was observed at least ten times. This chain joins TRBV20-1 and TRBJ1-6; no reliable D call. V lost 3 bases to trimming and J lost 9 bases, with 12 bases between them. The germline gives CDR1 DFQATT, CDR2 SNEGSKA (reference sequence). CDR3 length: 13 residues. The CDR3 here is CSARVQVLSPLHF. CDR3 DNA: TGCAGTGCTAGGGTGCAGGTGCTTTCACCCCTCCACTTT.

The chain is built from TRBV11-2 and TRBJ2-3, with 14 bases fitting TRBD2. This CDR3 has 16 residues. The germline gives CDR1 SGHAT, CDR2 FQNNGV. Trimming at V came to 5 bases and at J to 3 bases, leaving 4 bases not matched to a gene. For the CDR3, the DNA is TGTGCCAGCAGCCGGACTAGCGGGAGGACTACAGATACGCAGTATTTT. The encoded protein is CASSRTSGRTTDTQYF.

The gene calls are TRBV7-6 and TRBJ1-5; a weak D match, TRBD1 (6 bases). The CDR3 extends over 20 amino acids. Germline V CDR1 and CDR2: SGHVS, FNYEAQ. Trimming removed 1 base at V and 6 bases at J, with 28 bases between. The CDR3 DNA follows: TGTGCCAGCAGCTTAGATCGGCAGGGGCGATCACTTAGATCGGGTCAGCCCCAGCATTTT. Translation: CASSLDRQGRSLRSGQPQHF.

This clonotype appeared once. J is TRBJ1-1 and V is TRBV3-1; unclear D gene. The CDR3 is made up of 14 amino acids. CDR1 and CDR2 from the germline V gene are LGHDT and YNNKEL (reference sequence). With 0 bases removed from V and 7 bases from J, the gap between germline ends came to 12 bases. CDR3 coding DNA: TGTGCCAGCAGCCAAGACCCAGGCTCCGGTGAAGCTTTCTTT. Encoded protein: CASSQDPGSGEAFF.

A remark on this clonotype: A much larger clonotype is one base distant, so this may be a read error. The chain employs TRBV7-2 and TRBJ1-6; a weak D match, TRBD1 (6 bases). This CDR3 is built from 16 residues. The germline CDR1 and CDR2 sequences are SGHTA and FQGNSA. CDR3 residues: CASSLALPGAGSPPHF. The CDR3 nucleotides read TGTGCCAGCAGCTTAGCCCTCCCAGGGGCCGGTTCACCCCCCCACTTT.

This clonotype was found many times. The chain joins TRBV6-1 to TRBJ2-1, with D possibly matching TRBD1 (6 bases). This CDR3 contains 17 residues. Per the germline V gene, CDR1 is MNHNS and CDR2 is SASEGT. Trimming took 6 bases from V and 0 from J, leaving 18 bases between them. CDR3 sequence: CASSAPGTTNSYNEQFF. The CDR3 nucleotides read TGTGCCAGCAGCGCCCCCGGGACAACGAACTCCTACAATGAGCAGTTCTTC.

This clonotype was observed many times. The rearrangement links TRBV27 to TRBJ2-1; D unresolved. The V gene's germline CDR1 is MNHEY and CDR2 SMNVEV (reference sequence). CDR3 length equals 15 residues. The ends were cut back, 3 bases at V and 6 bases at J, with 15 bases in the middle. Written as DNA, the CDR3 is TGTGCCAGCAGTTTGAAGTACCCTCTCCGCAATGAGCAGTTCTTC. The encoded protein is CASSLKYPLRNEQFF.

The chain combines TRBV6-2 or TRBV6-3 with TRBJ2-7; 10 bases agree with TRBD1. V dropped 5 bases and J dropped 2; count of bases not matched to a gene: 6. The CDR3 is 15 residues long. Germline V gene lookup returns CDR1 MNHEY and CDR2 SVGEGT. The CDR3 DNA is TGTGCCAGCAGTCCCCAGGACAGGGGGGCCTACGAGCAGTACTTC. Its translation is CASSPQDRGAYEQYF.

Many counts were recorded for this clonotype. The chain is built from TRBV6-2 or TRBV6-3 and TRBJ2-7; no firm D call. Trimming left V 0 bases short and J 7 bases short, with 16 bases between. The V gene's germline CDR1 is MNHEY and CDR2 SVGEGT. This CDR3 is 15 amino acids long. The CDR3 DNA reads TGTGCCAGCAGTTACTCGGACCTGGGGTTCGAGGAGCAGTACTTC. Amino acids: CASSYSDLGFEEQYF.

This clonotype was counted ten times or more. J is TRBJ2-4 and V is TRBV24-1; D is ambiguous. The CDR3 contains 14 residues. V lost 3 bases, J lost 7 bases, and 12 bases lay in between. Per the germline V gene, CDR1 is KGHDR and CDR2 is SFDVKD. Written as DNA, the CDR3 is TGTGCCACCAGTGATCCCTCTATATCCAACATTCAGTACTTC. As protein: CATSDPSISNIQYF.

The chain couples TRBV4-1 to TRBJ2-1, with 10 bases fitting TRBD1. V lost 1 base and J lost 5; bases outside the gene matches: 2. The CDR3 is made up of 15 amino acids. The germline CDR1 and CDR2 sequences are MGHRA and YSYEKL. CDR3 amino acids: CASSQGGTGDNEQFF. CDR3 nucleotide sequence: TGCGCCAGCAGCCAAGGCGGGACAGGGGACAATGAGCAGTTCTTC.

Ten or more counts support this clonotype. This chain uses TRBV12-3 or TRBV12-4 with TRBJ1-2; a weak D match, TRBD1 (6 bases). V was shortened by 6 bases and J by 6 bases, with 14 bases between the two germline ends. This CDR3 contains 13 residues. CDR3 loop: CASSLAGTNGYTF. CDR3 nucleotide sequence: TGTGCCAGCAGCCTCGCAGGGACAAATGGCTACACCTTC.

This clonotype was detected only a few times. The chain recombines TRBV18 with TRBJ2-5, with D hard to call. V gave up 6 bases and J gave up 5 bases, with 19 bases separating them. CDR1 and CDR2 from the germline V gene are KGHSH and LQKENI. The CDR3 loop spans 15 amino acids. CDR3 protein: CASSPLSVSGETQYF. CDR3 nucleotides: TGTGCCAGCTCCCCGTTATCGGTCTCCGGGGAGACCCAGTACTTC. The full variable domain, with the rest looked up from reference TRBV18 and TRBJ2-5, is NAGVMQNPRHLVRRRGQEARLRCSPMKGHSHVYWYRQLPEEGLKFMVYLQKENIIDESGMPKERFSAEFPKEGPSILRIQQVVRGDSAAYFCASSPLSVSGETQYFGPGTRLLVL.

On this clonotype: The junction shows a germline mismatch at one end, possibly a read error. The chain employs TRBV20-1 and TRBJ2-4, with 14 bases aligning to TRBD2. Germline V gene data show CDR1 as DFQATT and CDR2 as SNEGSKA (reference sequence). The CDR3 extends over 16 amino acids. DNA for the CDR3: TGCAGCATTCCGGGACTAGCGGGGGTGACCAAAAGCATTCAGTACTTC. Translated, it gives CSIPGLAGVTKSIQYF.

This clonotype was observed many times. The chain carries TRBV5-1 and TRBJ2-4; maybe TRBD2 (5 bases). The CDR3 sequence is 14 residues long. Per the germline V gene, CDR1 is SGHRS and CDR2 is YFSETQ. V was pared by 0 bases and J by 7 bases, with 11 bases between. In nucleotides, the CDR3 is TGCGCCAGCAGCTTGGAAGGCGGGCTGAACATTCAGTACTTC. Translation gives CASSLEGGLNIQYF.

The chain links TRBV6-5 to TRBJ2-1; 9 nucleotides align to TRBD2. Trimming took 1 base from V and 8 from J; bases not matched to a gene: 6. CDR1 MNHEY and CDR2 SVGAGI come from the germline V gene. This CDR3 comprises 15 residues. The CDR3 coding sequence is TGTGCCAGCAGTTACTTGCGGGGGGGCTCTGATGAGCAGTTCTTC. It codes for CASSYLRGGSDEQFF.

The gene calls are TRBV6-5 and TRBJ1-4; TRBD1 is a possible D gene (6 bases). The CDR3 consists of 17 residues. The V end lost 0 bases, the J end lost 7 bases, and 18 bases lay between the germline ends. The germline CDR1 and CDR2 sequences are MNHEY and SVGAGI. The CDR3 region is CASSYSSIGGRAEKLFF. DNA for the CDR3: TGTGCCAGCAGTTACTCGAGTATAGGGGGGCGCGCTGAAAAACTGTTTTTT.

The chain has TRBV20-1 and TRBJ2-7; 10 bases line up with TRBD2. The V and J ends lost 0 bases and 7 bases, in that order; junction bases with no gene match: 9. The CDR3 contains 15 residues. Germline CDR1 and CDR2: DFQATT and SNEGSKA (reference sequence). CDR3 loop: CSARDLAGAYNEQYF. CDR3 coding DNA: TGCAGTGCTAGAGATCTAGCGGGGGCTTACAATGAGCAGTACTTC.